One sample yielded the 27 T cell receptor beta chains listed below, sequenced in a study of CD8 T cells in ankylosing spondylitis. One entry per CDR3 protein, called by TCRdb with MiXCR from the 5' RACE reads. Of around 150,000 distinct CDR3 sequences in the sample, about 9.9% were seen once. The material sequenced was blood, either unsorted or a sorted T cell fraction (not recorded which). Receptors originate from a male donor with ankylosing spondylitis or in good health (not recorded which).

This clonotype was seen many times. This sequence joins TRBV15 and TRBJ2-3; D assignment may be TRBD1 or TRBD2 (5 bases each). CDR3 size: 17 residues. CDR1 LNHNV and CDR2 YYDKDF come from the germline V gene (reference sequence). V was cut by 1 base and J by 5 bases, with 19 bases left in between. The chain's CDR3 is CATSRGLRGVLQDTQYF. CDR3 nucleotide sequence: TGTGCCACCAGCAGAGGACTTAGAGGGGTACTACAAGATACGCAGTATTTT. Using reference TRBV15 and TRBJ2-3 for the parts outside the CDR3, the full variable domain is DAMVIQNPRYQVTQFGKPVTLSCSQTLNHNVMYWYQQKSSQAPKLLFHYYDKDFNNEADTPDNFQSRRPNTSFCFLDIRSPGLGDTAMYLCATSRGLRGVLQDTQYFGPGTRLTVL.

This clonotype was seen only a few times. The chain uses TRBV20-1 and TRBJ2-3, with D unresolved. Germline V gene lookup returns CDR1 DFQATT and CDR2 SNEGSKA (reference sequence). The V end lost 6 bases, the J end lost 2 bases, and 15 bases lay between the germline ends. The CDR3 runs 14 residues. CDR3 coding DNA: TGCAGTGCCACAGCCCGCCAGATCACAGATACGCAGTATTTT. The encoded protein is CSATARQITDTQYF.

The chain carries TRBV19 and TRBJ2-5; a weak D match, TRBD1 (6 bases). With 4 bases removed from V and 3 bases from J, the gap between germline ends came to 9 bases. This CDR3 spans 13 amino acids. Germline V gives CDR1 LNHDA, CDR2 SQIVND (reference sequence). In nucleotides, the CDR3 is TGTGCCAGTAGTAGGGACATCGAAGAGACCCAGTACTTC. Amino acids: CASSRDIEETQYF.

This clonotype was seen ten or more times. The chain employs TRBV4-2 and TRBJ2-3; D possibly corresponds to TRBD2 (7 bases). Germline V gene data show CDR1 as LGHNA and CDR2 as YNFKEQ. This CDR3 contains 16 residues. V was shortened by 2 bases and J by 3 bases, with 15 bases between the two germline ends. CDR3 sequence reads: CASSQIRGAGTDTQYF. The CDR3 nucleotides read TGTGCCAGCAGCCAAATCCGGGGGGCGGGGACAGATACGCAGTATTTT.

This clonotype was counted ten times or more. The V and J genes are TRBV5-1 and TRBJ2-1, with D perhaps matching TRBD2 (5 bases). The germline CDR1 and CDR2 sequences are SGHRS and YFSETQ. V was cut by 3 bases and J by 6 bases, with 16 bases left in between. The CDR3 is made up of 15 amino acids. The CDR3 coding sequence is TGCGCCAGCAGCTGGAGCGGCCCCACCACCAATGAGCAGTTCTTC. Protein: CASSWSGPTTNEQFF.

This clonotype has ten or more counts. V gene TRBV5-1 combines with J gene TRBJ2-2; TRBD2 matches at 11 bases. The CDR3 length is 18 residues. The germline gives CDR1 SGHRS, CDR2 YFSETQ. The junction had 7 bases not matched to a gene; V was cut back by 2 bases and J by 1 base. CDR3 sequence reads: CASSFYPTSGMNTGELFF. The CDR3 DNA is TGCGCCAGCAGCTTCTATCCGACTAGCGGGATGAACACCGGGGAGCTGTTTTTT.

This clonotype has only a few counts. V gene TRBV6-2 or TRBV6-3 combines with J gene TRBJ1-2, with TRBD1 matching 8 bases. The CDR3 consists of 15 residues. Losses at the gene ends were 1 base for V and 3 bases for J; bases not matched to a gene: 4. CDR1 and CDR2 (germline): MNHEY, SVGEGT. The CDR3 loop is CASSYWPGQDYGYTF. The CDR3 DNA follows: TGTGCCAGCAGTTACTGGCCGGGACAGGACTATGGCTACACCTTC.

This clonotype was seen repeatedly, ten times or more. The V and J genes are TRBV5-1 and TRBJ2-3, with unresolved D. This CDR3 comprises 12 residues. V lost 3 bases to trimming and J lost 6 bases, with 8 bases between them. CDR1 is SGHRS, CDR2 YFSETQ, per germline. CDR3 in amino acids: CASSSQVDTQYF. The CDR3 region has the DNA TGCGCCAGCAGCTCGCAGGTGGATACGCAGTATTTT.

This clonotype was seen at least ten times. This CDR3 reads CASSGDRDRGPLNYGYTF. CDR3 in DNA: TGTGCCAGCAGTGGGGACCGGGACAGGGGCCCACTTAACTATGGCTACACCTTC. The chain joins TRBV6-1 to TRBJ1-2, with 10 nucleotides matching TRBD1. From germline, CDR1 is MNHNS and CDR2 SASEGT. V lost 4 bases, J lost 1 base, and 12 bases stayed unmatched. This CDR3 is built from 18 residues.

This clonotype was counted between two and nine times. This chain joins TRBV24-1 and TRBJ2-1; 7 nucleotides align to TRBD1. V shed 6 bases and J 9 bases; nucleotides not matched to a gene: 7. The CDR3 runs to 13 residues. The germline V gene has CDR1 KGHDR and CDR2 SFDVKD. The CDR3 sequence is CATSRQGRGEQFF. The CDR3 region has the DNA TGTGCCACCAGTAGACAGGGTCGCGGTGAGCAGTTCTTC.

This clonotype was counted a few times. The J gene is TRBJ2-7, the V gene TRBV20-1; D not certain. The ends were cut back, 4 bases at V and 0 bases at J, with 13 bases in the middle. CDR1 DFQATT and CDR2 SNEGSKA come from the germline V gene (reference sequence). The CDR3 totals 14 residues. This CDR3 is CSATPTISSYEQYF. The CDR3 coding sequence is TGCAGTGCTACCCCAACTATCAGCTCCTACGAGCAGTACTTC.

The chain recombines TRBV12-3 or TRBV12-4 with TRBJ2-7, with D unresolved. Trimming left V 3 bases short and J 1 base short, with 10 bases between. CDR3 length: 14 amino acids. In DNA form, the CDR3 reads TGTGCCAGCAGTTTTTCGGCAGGATCCTACGAGCAGTACTTC. Translation: CASSFSAGSYEQYF.

In its sample, this clonotype was seen many times. The chain is built from TRBV5-1 and TRBJ1-4; unclear D gene. This CDR3 has 14 amino acids. Trimming cost V 5 bases and J 7 bases, with 15 bases left between them. CDR1 and CDR2 from the germline V gene are SGHRS and YFSETQ. The CDR3 DNA reads as TGCGCCAGCAGTCCGCTCGGCGCTCGTGAAAAACTGTTTTTT. Translation: CASSPLGAREKLFF.

This clonotype was seen a few times. V and J are TRBV5-1 and TRBJ2-5, with TRBD2 identical over 13 bases. CDR1 SGHRS and CDR2 YFSETQ come from the germline V gene. The CDR3 length is 15 residues. J gave up 5 bases and V 4 bases, and 5 bases lay outside the gene matches. The CDR3 DNA reads TGCGCCAGCAGCCCCAGGACTAGCGGGAGTGAGACCCAGTACTTC. Protein product: CASSPRTSGSETQYF. Based on the CDR3 plus reference TRBV5-1 and TRBJ2-5, the full variable domain is KAGVTQTPRYLIKTRGQQVTLSCSPISGHRSVSWYQQTPGQGLQFLFEYFSETQRNKGNFPGRFSGRQFSNSRSEMNVSTLELGDSALYLCASSPRTSGSETQYFGPGTRLLVL.

This clonotype was seen many times. This sequence joins TRBV5-1 and TRBJ2-3, with 7 nucleotides matching TRBD2. V lost 0 bases to trimming and J lost 1 base; unmatched junction nucleotides: 5. CDR3 length: 16 residues. Germline assignment: CDR1 SGHRS and CDR2 YFSETQ. CDR3 nucleotides: TGCGCCAGCAGCTTGGAGAATCTAGCGGGCACAGATACGCAGTATTTT. Its translation is CASSLENLAGTDTQYF.

With respect to this clonotype: A junction boundary mismatches the germline segment, possibly from a read error. The chain is built from TRBV6-2 or TRBV6-3 and TRBJ1-5; D unresolved. The germline gives CDR1 MNHEY, CDR2 SVGEGT. The CDR3 totals 14 residues. The DNA for the CDR3 is TGTGCCAGCCGTTACGGGTACGGGAATCAGCCCCAGCATTTT. Protein: CASRYGYGNQPQHF.

This clonotype was counted at least ten times. The chain employs TRBV6-2 or TRBV6-3 and TRBJ1-2; possibly TRBD1 for D (5 bases). V was pared by 6 bases and J by 3 bases, with 11 bases between. Per the germline V gene, CDR1 is MNHEY and CDR2 is SVGEGT. The CDR3 sequence is 13 residues long. As DNA, the CDR3 is TGTGCCAGCAGCCGCGGGGACTACTATGGCTACACCTTC. Translating gives CASSRGDYYGYTF.

The chain has TRBV2 and TRBJ2-5; 7 bases match TRBD1. Germline V gene sequence: CDR1 SNHLY, CDR2 FYNNEI. This CDR3 region has 17 residues. J gave up 1 base and V 2 bases, and 10 bases lay outside the gene matches. The CDR3 DNA is TGTGCCAGCAGTGAACCGTCAGGGGGAGCGATCCAAGAGACCCAGTACTTC. Translation: CASSEPSGGAIQETQYF.

This chain connects TRBV20-1 to TRBJ1-1, with D possibly matching TRBD1 (5 bases). V shed 1 base and J shed 2 bases, with 11 bases lying between them. This CDR3 spans 14 amino acids. Germline V CDR1 and CDR2: DFQATT, SNEGSKA (reference sequence). For the CDR3, the DNA is TGCAGTGCTAGAGCAGGGACGGAAAACACTGAAGCTTTCTTT. This gives the protein CSARAGTENTEAFF.

In its sample, this clonotype was seen many times. J is TRBJ2-3 and V is TRBV5-1, with D tentatively TRBD1 (6 bases). Germline V lookup: CDR1 SGHRS, CDR2 YFSETQ. This CDR3 has 14 amino acids. Trimming stripped 3 bases from V and 0 bases from J, with 8 bases between. CDR3 residues: CASSSDSSTDTQYF. For the CDR3, the DNA is TGCGCCAGCAGCTCGGACAGTAGCACAGATACGCAGTATTTT.

This clonotype was seen ten or more times. The gene calls are TRBV12-3 or TRBV12-4 and TRBJ2-1; TRBD2 matches at 9 bases. Trimming removed 5 bases from V and 0 bases from J; junction bases left unmatched: 2. This CDR3 contains 15 residues. CDR3 protein: CASSGLAYSYNEQFF. The CDR3, as DNA: TGTGCCAGCAGTGGACTAGCGTACTCCTACAATGAGCAGTTCTTC.

This clonotype was recorded at least ten times. V usage is TRBV20-1 and J usage is TRBJ2-5; the D is unclear. V shed 5 bases and J shed 1 base, with 14 bases lying between them. The germline V gene has CDR1 DFQATT and CDR2 SNEGSKA (reference sequence). The CDR3 extends over 14 amino acids. CDR3: CSARSLYGQETQYF. CDR3 in DNA: TGCAGTGCTCGTTCCCTCTACGGCCAAGAGACCCAGTACTTC.

This clonotype was seen a few times. The chain recombines TRBV28 with TRBJ2-1, with D perhaps matching TRBD1 (5 bases). The germline CDR1 and CDR2 sequences are MDHEN and SYDVKM. CDR3 length equals 12 residues. Trimming pared 5 bases from V and 9 bases from J, leaving 11 bases between. The CDR3 DNA reads as TGTGCCAGCAGTCTGCCACAGGTTGAGCAGTTCTTC. Protein sequence: CASSLPQVEQFF.

In this sample, this clonotype turned up many times. The chain couples TRBV3-1 to TRBJ2-7; TRBD1 matches 7 bases. The CDR3 is made up of 14 amino acids. V was pared by 4 bases and J by 6 bases, with 9 bases of the junction left unmatched. The germline V gene has CDR1 LGHDT and CDR2 YNNKEL (reference sequence). CDR3 region: CASSPGGPNREQYF. In nucleotides, the CDR3 is TGTGCCAGCAGCCCAGGGGGTCCGAATCGCGAGCAGTACTTC.

This rearrangement joins TRBV7-2 to TRBJ1-1; 8 nucleotides line up with TRBD1. This CDR3 region has 17 residues. J lost 5 bases, V lost 2 bases, and 13 bases had no gene match. CDR1 and CDR2 from the germline V gene are SGHTA and FQGNSA. CDR3 in amino acids: CASSLWSRGRFSTEAFF. CDR3 in DNA: TGTGCCAGCAGCTTATGGTCCAGGGGGCGTTTTTCGACTGAAGCTTTCTTT.

This chain uses TRBV12-3 or TRBV12-4 with TRBJ1-1; D remains unclear. The CDR3 extends over 13 amino acids. V was trimmed by 3 bases and J by 3 bases, leaving 8 bases between them. The CDR3 sequence: CASSFKRDTEAFF. DNA of the CDR3: TGTGCCAGCAGTTTTAAGAGAGACACTGAAGCTTTCTTT.

This clonotype was observed a handful of times. V and J are TRBV5-1 and TRBJ2-5, with a weak D call TRBD1 (6 bases). Trimming took 4 bases from V and 5 from J, leaving 12 bases between them. Germline V gene lookup returns CDR1 SGHRS and CDR2 YFSETQ. This CDR3 region has 13 residues. The CDR3 DNA reads as TGCGCCAGCAGCCCCACAGGGCCGGAGACCCAGTACTTC. Protein: CASSPTGPETQYF.